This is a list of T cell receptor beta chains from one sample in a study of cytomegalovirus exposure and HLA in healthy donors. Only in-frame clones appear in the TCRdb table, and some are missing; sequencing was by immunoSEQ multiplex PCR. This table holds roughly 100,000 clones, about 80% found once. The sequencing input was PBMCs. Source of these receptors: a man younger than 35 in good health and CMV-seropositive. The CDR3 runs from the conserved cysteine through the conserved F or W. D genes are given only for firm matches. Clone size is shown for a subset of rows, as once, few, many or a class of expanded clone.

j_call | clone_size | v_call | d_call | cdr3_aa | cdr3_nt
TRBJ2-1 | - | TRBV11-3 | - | CASSYGAYNEQFF | TGTGCCAGCAGCTACGGGGCCTACAATGAGCAGTTCTTC
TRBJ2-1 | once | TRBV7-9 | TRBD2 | CASSSIWTSGGDNEQFF | TGTGCCAGCAGCTCGATTTGGACTAGCGGGGGGGACAATGAGCAGTTCTTC
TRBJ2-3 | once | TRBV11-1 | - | CASSSPRDITDTQYF | TGTGCCAGCAGCTCACCCCGGGACATCACAGATACGCAGTATTTT
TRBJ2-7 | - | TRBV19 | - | CASAGTFHYEQYF | TGTGCCAGCGCCGGGACATTCCACTACGAGCAGTACTTC
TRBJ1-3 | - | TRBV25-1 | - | CASSEARVGNTIYF | TGTGCCAGCAGTGAAGCGAGGGTCGGAAACACCATATATTTT
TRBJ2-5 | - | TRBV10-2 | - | CASSDQGTYQETQYF | TGCGCCAGCAGTGACCAGGGGACGTACCAAGAGACCCAGTACTTC
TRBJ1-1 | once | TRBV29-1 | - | CSVGGRTEAFF | TGCAGCGTTGGAGGGAGGACTGAAGCTTTCTTT
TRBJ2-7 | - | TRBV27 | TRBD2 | CASRTGGGASYEQYF | TGTGCCAGCAGGACAGGCGGGGGGGCCAGTTACGAGCAGTACTTC
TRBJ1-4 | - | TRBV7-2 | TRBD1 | CASSTGGGIYEKLFF | TGTGCCAGCAGCACAGGGGGCGGGATTTACGAAAAACTGTTTTTT
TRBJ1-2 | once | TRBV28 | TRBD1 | CASRGTGEPYYGYTF | TGTGCCAGCAGGGGGACAGGGGAACCCTACTATGGCTACACCTTC
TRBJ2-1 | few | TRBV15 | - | CATSRDMLNEQFF | TGTGCCACCAGCAGGGACATGTTGAATGAGCAGTTCTTC
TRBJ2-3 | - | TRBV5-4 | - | CASSSPGGTDTQYF | TGTGCCAGCAGCTCCCCCGGGGGCACAGATACGCAGTATTTT
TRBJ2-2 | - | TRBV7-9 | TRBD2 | CASSLALAGEPGELFF | TGTGCCAGCAGCTTAGCGCTAGCGGGGGAACCCGGGGAGCTGTTTTTT
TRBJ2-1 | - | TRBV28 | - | CASSLFQGREQFF | TGTGCCAGCAGTTTATTCCAGGGGCGGGAGCAGTTCTTC
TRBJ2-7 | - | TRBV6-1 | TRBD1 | CASSAGQGYSYEQYF | TGTGCCAGCAGTGCGGGACAGGGGTACTCCTACGAGCAGTACTTC
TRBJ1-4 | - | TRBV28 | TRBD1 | CAISTGADEKLFF | TGTGCCATTTCGACAGGGGCCGATGAAAAACTGTTTTTT
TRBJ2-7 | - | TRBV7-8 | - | CASSPGTFGGEQYF | TGTGCCAGCAGCCCCGGGACATTTGGGGGCGAGCAGTACTTC
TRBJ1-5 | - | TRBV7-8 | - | CASSLQELNQPQHF | TGTGCCAGCAGCTTACAAGAACTCAATCAGCCCCAGCATTTT
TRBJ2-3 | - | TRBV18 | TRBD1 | CASSPRTGVRDTQYF | TGTGCCAGCTCACCACGGACAGGGGTTAGAGATACGCAGTATTTT
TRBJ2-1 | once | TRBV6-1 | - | CASSGRQSSYNEQFF | TGTGCCAGCAGTGGGCGACAGAGCTCCTACAATGAGCAGTTCTTC
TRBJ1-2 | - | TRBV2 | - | CASRGPSNYGYTF | TGTGCCAGCCGCGGTCCCTCTAACTATGGCTACACCTTC
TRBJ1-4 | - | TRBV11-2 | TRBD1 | CASSSDRGPREKLFF | TGTGCCAGCAGCTCAGACAGGGGGCCTCGTGAAAAACTGTTTTTT
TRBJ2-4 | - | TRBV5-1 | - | CASRTDRSVLGIQYF | TGCGCCAGCAGGACGGACAGATCGGTTTTGGGCATTCAGTACTTC
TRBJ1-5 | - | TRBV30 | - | CAWSVRRTKGWWDKDNQPQHF | TGTGCCTGGAGTGTACGCCGGACGAAGGGGTGGTGGGACAAGGATAATCAGCCCCAGCATTTT